This TCR beta chain was obtained from a study of Graves' ophthalmopathy and Graves' hyperthyroidism. About the study: Researchers classed hyperthyroidism as stable given no ophthalmopathy within 18 months of follow-up. Broader study findings: Ophthalmopathy progression was predicted by the model at roughly 69% sensitivity and about 74% specificity. Appearing in blood as well were most expanded thyroid clonotypes above 0.001 frequency.

Hyperthyroidism patients were newly diagnosed, under 2 months' duration, aged 18 to 65. The authors amplified TCR beta CDR3 regions, and they did so from RNA transcripts for repertoire sequencing. HTBI primers were used in a first-round RT-PCR, which preceded a second-round multiplex PCR. TCRdb re-analysed the multiplex PCR reads in MiXCR, keeping a single row per CDR3 protein. The sample yields around 1.1 million distinct CDR3 sequences, 35% to 40% seen once. As regards this clonotype: Its cognate antigen is unknown. The conserved closing phenylalanine or tryptophan is absent in this CDR3, likely reflecting a read error. Because the CDR3's place on the DNA is in doubt, the DNA is left out and the CDR3 is given as listed by TCRdb.

The source material was peripheral blood or thyroid tissue (not recorded which). The source of this sequence is an adult man with Graves' hyperthyroidism.

The chain's CDR3 is CASSDQGQKNY. This chain uses TRBV9 with TRBJ1-4; TRBD1, the table's D call, was not compared with the DNA. CDR1 and CDR2 (germline): SGDLS, YYNGEE. The CDR3 has 11 amino acids, counting both end residues.